This T cell receptor (beta chain) was captured by sequencing in a study of metastatic and nonmetastatic thyroid tumors. About the study: From malignant and benign thyroid patients, repertoires in blood and in tumor or nodule tissue were compared.

Unmatched junction bases numbered 1, after V lost 5 bases and J lost 4 bases. CDR1 MNHNS and CDR2 SASEGT come from the germline V gene. CDR3 size: 13 residues. Authors' analysis steps: Variation in CDR3 across clinicopathological groups served as the basis for constructing a distant-metastasis classifier in papillary thyroid cancer. Using MiXCR, TCRdb reanalyzed the PCR reads. TCRdb, not the original authors, processed these V and J calls. The sample lists about 20,000 clones; approximately 16% were seen once. This clone has a count of ten or more. No treatment had been given to any patient before thyroid surgery.

This clonotype originated in a female donor with papillary thyroid cancer or a benign thyroid nodule (not recorded which). Some clones in this sample may be carry-over from other donors' samples. Sequencing input: tumor tissue. The genes are TRBV6-1 and TRBJ1-1; 10 bases are a match to TRBD1. The CDR3, as DNA: TGTGCCAGCAGTAGGGACAGGGGCACTGAAGCTTTCTTT. This sequence encodes CASSRDRGTEAFF.